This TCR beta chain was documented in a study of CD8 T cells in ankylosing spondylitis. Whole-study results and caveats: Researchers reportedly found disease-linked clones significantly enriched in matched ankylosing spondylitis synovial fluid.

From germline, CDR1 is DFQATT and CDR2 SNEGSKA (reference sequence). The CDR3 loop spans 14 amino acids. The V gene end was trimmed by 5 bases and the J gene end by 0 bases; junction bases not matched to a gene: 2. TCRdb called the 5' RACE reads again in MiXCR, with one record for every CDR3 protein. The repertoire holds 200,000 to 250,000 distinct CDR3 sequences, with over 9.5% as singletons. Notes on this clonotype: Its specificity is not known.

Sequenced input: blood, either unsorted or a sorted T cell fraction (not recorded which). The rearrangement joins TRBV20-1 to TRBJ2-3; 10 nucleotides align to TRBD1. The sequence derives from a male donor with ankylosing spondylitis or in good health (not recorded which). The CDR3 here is CSAEGQGSTDTQYF. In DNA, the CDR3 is TGCAGTGCTGAGGGACAGGGGAGCACAGATACGCAGTATTTT.